The sequence of this T cell receptor beta chain was determined in a study of T-cell memory formation after mild COVID-19. Study observations and caveats: The second-wave clones peaking on day 37 were not confirmed as SARS-CoV-2-specific. Certain responding clones were present in pre-infection memory, suggesting participation of cross-reactive memory. Clones shrinking from day 15 to 85 showed even CD4/CD8 mixes; later expanders tilted CD4+.

About this clonotype itself: Its antigen is unidentified.

TCR alpha and TCR beta cDNA libraries carrying sample barcodes and UMIs came from 5'RACE with constant-segment primers. Each CDR3 protein gets one entry after TCRdb re-called the 5' RACE reads with MiXCR. The sample lists roughly 550,000 distinct CDR3 sequences; roughly 22% were seen once. Unmatched junction bases numbered 5, after V lost 5 bases and J lost 2 bases. Germline CDR1 SGHAT, CDR2 FQDESV (reference sequence). CDR3 length: 14 residues. The material sequenced was PBMCs or a T cell subset sorted from them (not recorded which). The gene calls are TRBV11-1 and TRBJ2-5, with TRBD1 matching over 7 bases. This receptor was obtained from an adult woman who had mild COVID-19 (a few samples of this study predate the infection). Cell type and time point are not known. CDR3: CASSRTGFQETQYF. DNA of the CDR3: TGTGCCAGCAGCCGGACAGGTTTTCAAGAGACCCAGTACTTC.